Presented here are 31 T cell receptor beta chains from one specimen sequenced in a study of shared clonotypes between healthy human individuals. Naive CD8 cells, CD45RO-negative and positively selected for CCR7, excluded terminally differentiated effector memory CD45RA+ cells. TCRdb's table, derived via immunoSEQ multiplex PCR, lists solely in-frame clones and lacks some. The table has about 680,000 clones, 92% seen once. The sample consisted of naive CD8+ T cells sorted from blood. Every receptor here comes from a young man in good health.

The chain carries TRBV29-1 and TRBJ2-1, with D tentatively TRBD1 (5 bases). CDR3 length equals 20 residues. V was shortened by 6 bases and J by 1 base, with 31 bases between the two germline ends. In germline, CDR1 is SQVTM, CDR2 ANQGSEA. CDR3 in DNA: TGCAGCGTAAACCCCATCTCCACGGACACCTACCCTTTGTCCTACAATGAGCAGTTCTTC. It translates to CSVNPISTDTYPLSYNEQFF.

This chain uses TRBV29-1 with TRBJ2-1; D unclear. V was cut by 4 bases and J by 4 bases, with 5 bases left in between. The CDR3 covers 11 residues. Germline lookup yields CDR1 SQVTM and CDR2 ANQGSEA. Here the CDR3 reads CSVVQYNEQFF. The CDR3, as DNA: TGCAGCGTTGTACAATACAATGAGCAGTTCTTC.

This chain connects TRBV5-5 to TRBJ1-1; D is perhaps TRBD1 (6 bases). The CDR3 runs to 15 residues. Germline V gene data show CDR1 as SGHKS and CDR2 as YYEKEE (reference sequence). The ends were cut back, 3 bases at V and 5 bases at J, with 17 bases in the middle. The CDR3 sequence: CASSSTLGGETEAFF. The CDR3, as DNA: TGTGCCAGCAGCTCCACCTTAGGGGGGGAGACTGAAGCTTTCTTT.

V gene TRBV4-1 combines with J gene TRBJ2-7; D is possibly TRBD1 or TRBD2 (5 bases each). With 4 bases removed from V and 2 bases from J, the gap between germline ends came to 12 bases. The CDR3 has 14 amino acids. The germline gives CDR1 MGHRA, CDR2 YSYEKL. The CDR3 protein is CASSLRDVTYEQYF. The CDR3, as DNA: TGCGCCAGCAGCCTCCGGGACGTTACCTACGAGCAGTACTTC.

To note about this clone: Other DNA sequences in the sample encode the same CDR3. The rearrangement links TRBV30 to TRBJ1-1, with D uncertain. V was cut by 1 base and J by 1 base, with 4 bases left in between. The CDR3 contains 12 residues. The V gene's germline CDR1 is GTSNPN and CDR2 SVGIG (reference sequence). CDR3 sequence: CAWSEQNTEAFF. Written as DNA, the CDR3 is TGTGCCTGGAGTGAACAGAACACTGAAGCTTTCTTT. The whole variable domain, filled in from reference TRBV30 and TRBJ1-1, reads SQTIHQWPATLVQPVGSPLSLECTVEGTSNPNLYWYRQAAGRGLQLLFYSVGIGQISSEVPQNLSASRPQDRQFILSSKKLLLSDSGFYLCAWSEQNTEAFFGQGTRLTVV.

A single count supports this clone. This rearrangement joins TRBV29-1 to TRBJ2-1; 10 bases map to TRBD2. The CDR3 sequence is 20 residues long. The germline CDR1 and CDR2 sequences are SQVTM and ANQGSEA. V was pared by 6 bases and J by 8 bases, with 28 bases of the junction left unmatched. CDR3 nucleotides: TGCAGCGTCCAGACGTGGACAACTGGACTAGCGGATACGGGGGTCTATGAGCAGTTCTTC. As protein: CSVQTWTTGLADTGVYEQFF.

The chain recombines TRBV29-1 with TRBJ2-5; D is unresolved. CDR3 length: 11 residues. V was pared by 5 bases and J by 11 bases, with 15 bases between. From germline, CDR1 is SQVTM and CDR2 ANQGSEA. The CDR3 is CSVPGLEQQYF. Here the CDR3 DNA reads TGCAGCGTTCCGGGCCTCGAGCAACAGTACTTC.

The chain's CDR3 is CASSHASSGSQDTQYF. CDR3 bases: TGTGCCAGCAGCCACGCCTCTAGCGGGAGTCAAGATACGCAGTATTTT. The rearrangement uses TRBV11-2 and TRBJ2-3; 10 bases are a match to TRBD2. There are 16 residues in the CDR3. V lost 5 bases to trimming and J lost 5 bases; unmatched junction nucleotides: 10. CDR1 and CDR2 from the germline V gene are SGHAT and FQNNGV. The variable domain in full, with the rest retrieved from reference TRBV11-2 and TRBJ2-3, is EAGVAQSPRYKIIEKRQSVAFWCNPISGHATLYWYQQILGQGPKLLIQFQNNGVVDDSQLPKDRFSAERLKGVDSTLKIQPAKLEDSAVYLCASSHASSGSQDTQYFGPGTRLTVL.

The CDR3 bases are TGTGCCAGCAGGGGGAGGGCTTCCGACTATGGCTACACCTTC. This encodes CASRGRASDYGYTF. The V gene is TRBV6-1, the J gene TRBJ1-2; D is uncertain. The CDR3 runs 14 residues. The V and J ends lost 6 bases and 3 bases respectively, with 14 bases between them. The germline V gene encodes CDR1 MNHNS and CDR2 SASEGT.

This chain links TRBV27 with TRBJ2-7; D assignment may be TRBD1 or TRBD2 (5 bases each). Germline V gene sequence: CDR1 MNHEY, CDR2 SMNVEV (reference sequence). V lost 5 bases to trimming and J lost 3 bases, with 20 bases between them. CDR3 size: 16 residues. The CDR3 DNA follows: TGTGCCAGCAGTCTAGACAACCCGGGACGGTACTACGAGCAGTACTTC. It encodes CASSLDNPGRYYEQYF.

The CDR3 spells CATSSTSVGTSDYEQYF. Here the CDR3 DNA reads TGTGCCACCAGCAGCACCTCAGTCGGGACTAGCGATTACGAGCAGTACTTC. J is TRBJ2-7 and V is TRBV15; 10 nucleotides match TRBD2. The CDR3 runs 17 residues. Trimming removed 3 bases from V and 4 bases from J; junction bases left unmatched: 12. The germline CDR1 and CDR2 sequences are LNHNV and YYDKDF (reference sequence).

This clone was seen repeatedly, ten times or more. The chain is built from TRBV6-5 and TRBJ1-2; 7 nucleotides agree with TRBD1. Germline V gene sequence: CDR1 MNHEY, CDR2 SVGAGI. The CDR3 spans 14 residues. The trim removed 7 bases at V and 8 bases at J, leaving 13 bases unmatched. CDR3: CASNTGQLNGGYTF. The DNA of the CDR3 is TGTGCCAGCAACACGGGACAGTTGAATGGGGGCTACACCTTC.

The chain uses TRBV27 and TRBJ2-1; 8 bases map to TRBD1. J was trimmed by 9 bases and V by 4 bases; bases with no gene match: 11. The CDR3 covers 15 residues. From germline, CDR1 is MNHEY and CDR2 SMNVEV (reference sequence). The CDR3 is CASSSQGGRYGEQFF. In DNA, the CDR3 is TGTGCCAGCAGTTCACAGGGGGGCAGGTACGGTGAGCAGTTCTTC.

V gene TRBV28 combines with J gene TRBJ2-7; D is ambiguous. This CDR3 region has 15 residues. Deletions cut 7 bases from V and 0 bases from J, with 16 bases between. Germline lookup yields CDR1 MDHEN and CDR2 SYDVKM. CDR3 in amino acids: CASNPGSESSYEQYF. The DNA of the CDR3 is TGTGCCAGCAACCCCGGATCGGAGAGCTCCTACGAGCAGTACTTC.

In its sample, this clone was seen a few times. CDR3 DNA sequence: TGTGCCAGCAGCGTAGACGGGAGCTTTTACAATGAGCAGTTCTTC. Amino acid sequence: CASSVDGSFYNEQFF. The chain uses TRBV9 and TRBJ2-1, with D perhaps matching TRBD2 (6 bases). The ends were cut back, 0 bases at V and 4 bases at J, with 11 bases in the middle. The CDR3 runs 15 residues. Germline loops: CDR1 SGDLS, CDR2 YYNGEE.

V gene TRBV28 combines with J gene TRBJ1-5; no clear D. Germline V CDR1 and CDR2: MDHEN, SYDVKM. The CDR3 runs 10 residues. Trimming removed 8 bases at V and 3 bases at J, with 2 bases between. The CDR3 nucleotides are TGTGCCAGCCACAATCAGCCCCAGCATTTT. This encodes CASHNQPQHF.

V and J are TRBV28 and TRBJ1-2; D possibly corresponds to TRBD1 (6 bases). The V and J ends lost 6 bases and 2 bases respectively, with 16 bases between them. Germline CDR1 MDHEN, CDR2 SYDVKM. The CDR3 extends over 15 amino acids. CDR3 protein: CASRPWDKLNYGYTF. DNA of the CDR3: TGTGCCAGCAGACCGTGGGACAAATTAAACTATGGCTACACCTTC.

The chain combines TRBV9 with TRBJ2-1, with 8 positions matching TRBD2. The CDR3 has 16 amino acids. CDR1 and CDR2 from the germline V gene are SGDLS and YYNGEE. After removal of 2 bases from V and 2 bases from J, the junction contained 6 bases not matched to a gene. The CDR3 spells CASSVASGSAYNEQFF. The DNA for the CDR3 is TGTGCCAGCAGCGTGGCGAGCGGGAGTGCCTACAATGAGCAGTTCTTC.

This rearrangement joins TRBV20-1 to TRBJ1-2; weak D call: TRBD1 (5 bases). The V gene's germline CDR1 is DFQATT and CDR2 SNEGSKA (reference sequence). V was cut by 5 bases and J by 6 bases, with 10 bases left in between. CDR3 length: 11 residues. The CDR3 reads CSASGLNGYTF. The CDR3 nucleotides read TGCAGTGCTTCGGGACTTAATGGCTACACCTTC.

The CDR3 bases are TGCAGCGTTGATGGCGGGAGGTATGAGCAGTTCTTC. Protein sequence: CSVDGGRYEQFF. The rearrangement links TRBV29-1 to TRBJ2-1; 8 bases map to TRBD2. This CDR3 is 12 amino acids long. CDR1 is SQVTM, CDR2 ANQGSEA, per germline. Trimming took 3 bases from V and 8 from J; bases not matched to a gene: 3.

Details on this clone: Other DNA sequences of this sample code for an identical CDR3. The chain combines TRBV7-2 with TRBJ2-2; unclear D gene. Germline V lookup: CDR1 SGHTA, CDR2 FQGNSA. The V gene lost 5 bases and the J gene lost 2 bases, with 6 bases spanning the gap. This CDR3 is built from 13 residues. The CDR3 reads CASSPLNTGELFF. The DNA for the CDR3 is TGTGCCAGCAGCCCCCTCAACACCGGGGAGCTGTTTTTT. The full variable domain, completed using reference TRBV7-2 and TRBJ2-2, is GAGVSQSPSNKVTEKGKDVELRCDPISGHTALYWYRQSLGQGLEFLIYFQGNSAPDKSGLPSDRFSAERTGGSVSTLTIQRTQQEDSAVYLCASSPLNTGELFFGEGSRLTVL.

The chain employs TRBV4-3 and TRBJ1-5, with 7 bases aligning to TRBD1. V lost 2 bases and J lost 2; bases outside the gene matches: 3. The CDR3 loop spans 15 amino acids. The germline gives CDR1 LGHNA, CDR2 YSLEER. CDR3 DNA sequence: TGCGCCAGCAGCCAATGGACAGGAGGCAATCAGCCCCAGCATTTT. Translated, it gives CASSQWTGGNQPQHF.

The J gene is TRBJ2-5, the V gene TRBV27; no clear D gene. The J call may be mistaken, given a closer DNA end match to TRBJ2-7. Germline CDR1 is MNHEY and CDR2 is SMNVEV (reference sequence). The CDR3 length is 14 residues. The CDR3 DNA follows: TGTGCCAGCAGTTTCCAGGCCAGGTCCTACGAGCAGTACTTC. Translation: CASSFQARSYEQYF.

This rearrangement joins TRBV2 to TRBJ2-7; a possible D gene is TRBD1 (5 bases). Germline V gives CDR1 SNHLY, CDR2 FYNNEI. This CDR3 comprises 12 residues. The V end was cut by 5 bases, the J end by 3 bases, with 8 bases between. The CDR3 DNA reads as TGTGCCAGCAGTAAGGGGCACTACGAGCAGTACTTC. Encoded protein: CASSKGHYEQYF.

V gene TRBV7-3 combines with J gene TRBJ2-5, with TRBD2 matching over 8 bases. The CDR3 extends over 18 amino acids. The junction had 17 bases not matched to a gene; V was cut back by 3 bases and J by 5 bases. Germline CDR1 is SGHTA and CDR2 is FQGTGA. CDR3 in DNA: TGTGCCAGCAGCTTCACTCAGGCGGGAGGAATACAGGCTGAGACCCAGTACTTC. It translates to CASSFTQAGGIQAETQYF.

The chain couples TRBV7-9 to TRBJ2-3; D is ambiguous. The V end was cut by 3 bases, the J end by 2 bases, with 6 bases between. The CDR3 has 13 residues. The germline gives CDR1 SEHNR, CDR2 FQNEAQ (reference sequence). In DNA form, the CDR3 reads TGTGCCAGCAGCTTTGAACTCACAGATACGCAGTATTTT. Amino acid sequence: CASSFELTDTQYF.

V is TRBV7-2 and J is TRBJ2-7; perhaps TRBD1 as D (6 bases). The CDR3 spans 18 residues. Germline V gene data show CDR1 as SGHTA and CDR2 as FQGNSA. V dropped 4 bases and J dropped 0 bases, with 22 bases sitting between them. CDR3 nucleotides: TGTGCCAGCAGCTCCGACAGGAACATCCTTGGGCTCTCCTACGAGCAGTACTTC. It specifies CASSSDRNILGLSYEQYF. The whole variable domain, filled in from reference TRBV7-2 and TRBJ2-7, reads GAGVSQSPSNKVTEKGKDVELRCDPISGHTALYWYRQSLGQGLEFLIYFQGNSAPDKSGLPSDRFSAERTGGSVSTLTIQRTQQEDSAVYLCASSSDRNILGLSYEQYFGPGTRLTVT.

The V and J genes are TRBV5-5 and TRBJ2-3; possibly TRBD1 for D (5 bases). V was trimmed by 3 bases and J by 2 bases, leaving 10 bases between them. Germline V CDR1 and CDR2: SGHKS, YYEKEE (reference sequence). The CDR3 has 14 residues. DNA for the CDR3: TGTGCCAGCAGCTCTTACGGACACACAGATACGCAGTATTTT. Translating it yields CASSSYGHTDTQYF.

V gene TRBV29-1 combines with J gene TRBJ2-3, with D perhaps TRBD2 (5 bases). From germline, CDR1 is SQVTM and CDR2 ANQGSEA. V dropped 6 bases and J dropped 2 bases, with 12 bases sitting between them. The CDR3 length is 13 residues. The CDR3 protein is CSVRWTFTDTQYF. The CDR3, as DNA: TGCAGCGTCCGATGGACTTTCACAGATACGCAGTATTTT.

The CDR3 spells CASNYDRPNTGELFF. The CDR3 nucleotides are TGCGCCAGCAACTACGACAGACCAAACACCGGGGAGCTGTTTTTT. The genes are TRBV5-1 and TRBJ2-2, with D maybe TRBD1 (5 bases). Trimming stripped 6 bases from V and 2 bases from J, with 14 bases between. Looked up from germline, CDR1 is SGHRS and CDR2 is YFSETQ. This CDR3 region has 15 residues.

The V and J genes are TRBV18 and TRBJ2-1, with 11 nucleotides matching TRBD2. This CDR3 has 15 amino acids. Germline-derived CDR1 and CDR2 are KGHSH and LQKENI. V trimming: 4 bases; J trimming: 8 bases; junction bases outside the gene matches: 7. CDR3 nucleotide sequence: TGTGCCAGCTCACGTTTAGCGGGAGGGCCCGATGAGCAGTTCTTC. It yields the protein CASSRLAGGPDEQFF.